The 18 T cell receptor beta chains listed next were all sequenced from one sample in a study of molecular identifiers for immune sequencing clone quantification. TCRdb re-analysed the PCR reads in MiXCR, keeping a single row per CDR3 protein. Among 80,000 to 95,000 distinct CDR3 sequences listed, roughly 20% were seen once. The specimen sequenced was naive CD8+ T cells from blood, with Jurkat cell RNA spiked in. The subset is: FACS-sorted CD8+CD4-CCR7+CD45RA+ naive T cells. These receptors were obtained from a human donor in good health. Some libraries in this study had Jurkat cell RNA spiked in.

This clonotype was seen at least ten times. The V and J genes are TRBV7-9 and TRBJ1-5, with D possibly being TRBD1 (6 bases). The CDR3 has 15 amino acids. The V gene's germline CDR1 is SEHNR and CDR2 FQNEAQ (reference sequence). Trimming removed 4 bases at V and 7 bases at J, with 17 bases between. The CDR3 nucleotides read TGTGCCAGCAGCTCTGAAGTGGGGGCAGGGCAGCCCCAGCATTTT. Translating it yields CASSSEVGAGQPQHF.

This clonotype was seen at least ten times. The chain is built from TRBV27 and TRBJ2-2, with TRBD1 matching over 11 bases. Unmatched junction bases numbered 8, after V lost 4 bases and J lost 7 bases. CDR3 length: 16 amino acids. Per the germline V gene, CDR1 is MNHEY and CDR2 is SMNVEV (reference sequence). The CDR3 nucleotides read TGTGCCAGCAGTTACCGGGACAGGGGGTTCGTCGGGGAGCTGTTTTTT. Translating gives CASSYRDRGFVGELFF.

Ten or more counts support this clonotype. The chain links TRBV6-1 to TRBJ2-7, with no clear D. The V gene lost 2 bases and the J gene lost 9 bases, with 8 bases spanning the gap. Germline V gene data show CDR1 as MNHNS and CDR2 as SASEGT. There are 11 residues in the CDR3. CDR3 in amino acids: CASSENHGQYF. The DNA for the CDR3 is TGTGCCAGCAGTGAAAATCATGGGCAGTACTTC.

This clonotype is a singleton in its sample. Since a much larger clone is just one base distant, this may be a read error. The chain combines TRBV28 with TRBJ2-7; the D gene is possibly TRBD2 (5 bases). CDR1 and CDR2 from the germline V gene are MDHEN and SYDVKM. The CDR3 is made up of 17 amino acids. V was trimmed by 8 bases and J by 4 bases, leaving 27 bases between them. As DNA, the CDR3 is TGTGCCAGCGGTCCGACTTTAAGCGAGGGCGGAGATTACGAGCAGTACTTC. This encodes CASGPTLSEGGDYEQYF.

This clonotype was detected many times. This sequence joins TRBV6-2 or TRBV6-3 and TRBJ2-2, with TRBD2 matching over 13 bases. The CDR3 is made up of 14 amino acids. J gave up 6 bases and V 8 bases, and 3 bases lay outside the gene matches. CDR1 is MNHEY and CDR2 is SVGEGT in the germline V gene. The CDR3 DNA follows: TGTGCCAGCGGACTAGCGGGGGCGGCCGGGGAGCTGTTTTTT. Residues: CASGLAGAAGELFF.

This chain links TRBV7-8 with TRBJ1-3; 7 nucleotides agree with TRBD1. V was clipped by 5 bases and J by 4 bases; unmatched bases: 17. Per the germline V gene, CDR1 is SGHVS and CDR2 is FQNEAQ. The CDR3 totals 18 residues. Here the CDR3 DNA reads TGTGCCAGCAGCGGGTCAACAGGGGAAAGGCCTCGGGGAAACACCATATATTTT. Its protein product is CASSGSTGERPRGNTIYF.

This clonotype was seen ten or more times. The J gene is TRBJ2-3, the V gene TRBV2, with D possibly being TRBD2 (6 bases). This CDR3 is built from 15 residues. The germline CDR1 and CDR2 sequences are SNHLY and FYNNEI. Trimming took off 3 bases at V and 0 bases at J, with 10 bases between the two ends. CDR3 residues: CASSDWRGSTDTQYF. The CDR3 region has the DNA TGTGCCAGCAGTGATTGGCGGGGTAGCACAGATACGCAGTATTTT. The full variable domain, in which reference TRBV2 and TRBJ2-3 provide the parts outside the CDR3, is EPEVTQTPSHQVTQMGQEVILRCVPISNHLYFYWYRQILGQKVEFLVSFYNNEISEKSEIFDDQFSVERPDGSNFTLKIRSTKLEDSAMYFCASSDWRGSTDTQYFGPGTRLTVL.

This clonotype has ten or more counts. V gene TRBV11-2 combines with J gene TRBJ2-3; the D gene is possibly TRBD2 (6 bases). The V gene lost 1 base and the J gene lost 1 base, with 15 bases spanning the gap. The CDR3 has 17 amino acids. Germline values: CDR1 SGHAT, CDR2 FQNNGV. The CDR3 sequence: CASSLVFSGAGTDTQYF. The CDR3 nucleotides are TGTGCCAGCAGCTTAGTTTTTAGCGGTGCGGGCACAGATACGCAGTATTTT.

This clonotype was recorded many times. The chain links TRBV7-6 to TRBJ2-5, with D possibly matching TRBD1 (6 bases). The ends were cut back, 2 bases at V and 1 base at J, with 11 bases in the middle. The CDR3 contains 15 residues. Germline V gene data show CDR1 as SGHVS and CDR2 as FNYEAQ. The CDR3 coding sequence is TGTGCCAGCAGCTTAAGTACCAGGGGCCAAGAGACCCAGTACTTC. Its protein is CASSLSTRGQETQYF.

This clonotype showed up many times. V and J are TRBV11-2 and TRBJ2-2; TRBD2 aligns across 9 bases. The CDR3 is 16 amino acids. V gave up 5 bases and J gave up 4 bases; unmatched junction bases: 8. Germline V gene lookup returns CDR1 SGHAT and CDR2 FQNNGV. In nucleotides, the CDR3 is TGTGCCAGCAGCCCCATAGCGGGAGTGGGCACCGGGGAGCTGTTTTTT. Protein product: CASSPIAGVGTGELFF.

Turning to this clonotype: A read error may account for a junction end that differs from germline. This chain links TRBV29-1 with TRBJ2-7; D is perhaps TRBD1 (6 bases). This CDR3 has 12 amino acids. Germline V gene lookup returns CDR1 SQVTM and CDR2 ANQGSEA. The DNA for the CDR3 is TGCAGCGTTGAAGATCCCGGCAGGGGCACTGCGTTC. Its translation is CSVEDPGRGTAF.

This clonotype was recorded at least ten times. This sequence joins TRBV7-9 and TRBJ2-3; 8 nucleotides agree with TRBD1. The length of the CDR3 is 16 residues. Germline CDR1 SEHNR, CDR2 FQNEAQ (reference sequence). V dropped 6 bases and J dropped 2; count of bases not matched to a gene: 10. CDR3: CASRPTGGNPTDTQYF. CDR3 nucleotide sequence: TGTGCCAGCAGACCAACAGGGGGTAACCCCACAGATACGCAGTATTTT.

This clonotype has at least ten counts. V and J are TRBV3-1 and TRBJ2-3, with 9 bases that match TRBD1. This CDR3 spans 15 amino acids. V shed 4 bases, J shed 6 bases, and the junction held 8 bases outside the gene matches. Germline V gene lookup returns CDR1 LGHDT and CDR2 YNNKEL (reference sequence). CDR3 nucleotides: TGTGCCAGCAGCCCCCGGGACAGGGCTCTTGATACGCAGTATTTT. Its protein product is CASSPRDRALDTQYF.

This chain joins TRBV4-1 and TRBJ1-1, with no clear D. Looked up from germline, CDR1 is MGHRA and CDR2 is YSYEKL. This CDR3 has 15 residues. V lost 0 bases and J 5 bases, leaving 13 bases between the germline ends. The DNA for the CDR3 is TGCGCCAGCAGCCAAGATCAAGCGATGTTGACTGAAGCTTTCTTT. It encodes CASSQDQAMLTEAFF.

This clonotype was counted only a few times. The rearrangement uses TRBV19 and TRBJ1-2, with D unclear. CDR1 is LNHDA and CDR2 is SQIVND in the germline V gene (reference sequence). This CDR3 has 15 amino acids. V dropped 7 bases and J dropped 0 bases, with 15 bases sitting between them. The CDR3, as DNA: TGTGCCAGTAATCCCTGGGAGTCAGCTAACTATGGCTACACCTTC. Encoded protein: CASNPWESANYGYTF.

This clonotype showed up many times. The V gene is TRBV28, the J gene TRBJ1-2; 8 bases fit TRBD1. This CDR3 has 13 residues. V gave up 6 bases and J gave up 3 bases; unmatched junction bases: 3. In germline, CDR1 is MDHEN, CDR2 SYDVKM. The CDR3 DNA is TGTGCCAGCAGCGTGACAGGGGACTATGGCTACACCTTC. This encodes CASSVTGDYGYTF.

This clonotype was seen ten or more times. CDR3 DNA sequence: TGTGCCAGCCAGCAGCAGGGAGGTTGGGATGAGCAGTTCTTC. Protein sequence: CASQQQGGWDEQFF. The chain uses TRBV6-2 or TRBV6-3 and TRBJ2-1; D is perhaps TRBD2 (6 bases). CDR3 length: 14 residues. The V end lost 8 bases, the J end lost 8 bases, and 19 bases lay between the germline ends. CDR1 and CDR2 (germline): MNHEY, SVGEGT.

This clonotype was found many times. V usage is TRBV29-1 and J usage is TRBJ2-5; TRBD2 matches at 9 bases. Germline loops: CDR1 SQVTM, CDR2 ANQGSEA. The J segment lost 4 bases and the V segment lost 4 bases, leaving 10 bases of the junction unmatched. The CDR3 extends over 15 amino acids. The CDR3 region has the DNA TGCAGCGTTGCTCGCGTCCCTAGCGGGGTAGAGACCCAGTACTTC. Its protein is CSVARVPSGVETQYF.